The 3 T cell receptor beta chains in this list originate from one sample, sequenced in a study of shared clonotypes between healthy human individuals. Only in-frame clones appear in the TCRdb table, and some are missing; sequencing was by immunoSEQ multiplex PCR. In the table there are millions of clones, approximately 94% of which are singletons. Positively selected for CCR7, the CD45RO-negative cells used as naive CD8 cells excluded terminally differentiated effector memory CD45RA+ cells. Sequencing used naive CD8+ T cells from PBMCs. Source of these receptors: a man aged 18 to 30 in good health. Some clones in this sample may be carry-over from other donors' samples.

This clone was seen a single time. This rearrangement joins TRBV4-1 to TRBJ1-4; TRBD1 is a possible D gene (5 bases). Germline V gene data show CDR1 as MGHRA and CDR2 as YSYEKL. This CDR3 contains 15 residues. Trimming removed 6 bases from V and 8 bases from J, with 19 bases in between. This CDR3 is CASRLRGGFGEKLFF. The CDR3 DNA is TGCGCCAGCAGACTGAGGGGCGGGTTCGGAGAAAAACTGTTTTTT.

V is TRBV11-2 and J is TRBJ2-1, with a tentative D call TRBD1 (5 bases). CDR1 and CDR2 from the germline V gene are SGHAT and FQNNGV. This CDR3 is built from 10 residues. The V and J ends lost 6 bases and 8 bases respectively, with 5 bases between them. CDR3 DNA: TGTGCCAGCAGAGGGGATGAGCAGTTCTTC. Protein product: CASRGDEQFF.

The chain combines TRBV4-1 with TRBJ1-3, with D uncertain. The CDR3 sequence is 15 residues long. Germline loops: CDR1 MGHRA, CDR2 YSYEKL. V was trimmed by 4 bases and J by 2 bases, leaving 12 bases between them. CDR3 residues: CASSPKYGPGNTIYF. CDR3 DNA sequence: TGCGCCAGCAGCCCGAAGTACGGACCTGGAAACACCATATATTTT.